The 22 T cell receptor beta chains presented below share a single source sample, sequenced in a study of T cells in localized non-small cell lung cancer. Sequencing used immunoSEQ multiplex PCR; TCRdb keeps in-frame clones, though not all of them. This table has over 70,000 clones, approximately 90% appearing once. Sequenced here: PBMCs, sampled before any cancer treatment. The receptors were sampled from a woman aged 40-69 years with stage II squamous cell lung carcinoma.

The rearrangement uses TRBV5-4 and TRBJ2-7, with D possibly TRBD1 on 6 matching bases. CDR3 length equals 13 residues. V was cut by 0 bases and J by 7 bases, with 11 bases left in between. Germline V gene data show CDR1 as SGHNT and CDR2 as YYREEE (reference sequence). The DNA for the CDR3 is TGTGCCAGCAGCTTGGACAGGGCGAGGGAGCAGTACTTC. As protein: CASSLDRAREQYF. The complete variable domain, with remaining parts taken from reference TRBV5-4 and TRBJ2-7, reads ETGVTQSPTHLIKTRGQQVTLRCSSQSGHNTVSWYQQALGQGPQFIFQYYREEENGRGNFPPRFSGLQFPNYSSELNVNALELDDSALYLCASSLDRAREQYFGPGTRLTVT.

The rearrangement joins TRBV6-1 to TRBJ1-5, with TRBD1 identical over 7 bases. CDR3 length: 13 residues. Germline CDR1 is MNHNS and CDR2 is SASEGT. Trimming at V came to 10 bases and at J to 6 bases, leaving 9 bases not matched to a gene. The CDR3 DNA is TGTGCCACAGAGCGACAGGGCGGTCAGCCCCAGCATTTT. It encodes CATERQGGQPQHF.

The chain combines TRBV7-2 with TRBJ1-6; 9 bases are a match to TRBD1. Germline V CDR1 and CDR2: SGHTA, FQGNSA. V dropped 1 base and J dropped 7; count of bases not matched to a gene: 2. This CDR3 is 15 amino acids long. Here the CDR3 reads CASSLEGTGNSPLHF. The CDR3 nucleotides read TGTGCCAGCAGCTTAGAGGGGACAGGGAATTCACCCCTCCACTTT.

The rearrangement links TRBV19 to TRBJ2-1, with D unresolved. This CDR3 is 12 amino acids long. Germline loops: CDR1 LNHDA, CDR2 SQIVND (reference sequence). V was cut by 8 bases and J by 6 bases, with 11 bases left in between. CDR3 DNA: TGTGCCAGTTCCCCTGGCGGCAATGAGCAGTTCTTC. Protein sequence: CASSPGGNEQFF.

The chain recombines TRBV5-1 with TRBJ1-5; D ambiguous. This CDR3 contains 15 residues. With 0 bases removed from V and 1 base from J, the gap between germline ends came to 8 bases. Germline V gives CDR1 SGHRS, CDR2 YFSETQ. As DNA, the CDR3 is TGCGCCAGCAGCTTGGAGGACGGGAGCAATCAGCCCCAGCATTTT. This sequence encodes CASSLEDGSNQPQHF.

Comment on this clone: At the DNA level, this CDR3 is encoded by other sequences in the same sample as well. The rearrangement joins TRBV4-2 to TRBJ2-7; TRBD1 matches at 8 bases. Germline V gene lookup returns CDR1 LGHNA and CDR2 YNFKEQ. The CDR3 runs 14 residues. Unmatched junction bases numbered 5, after V lost 2 bases and J lost 5 bases. CDR3 protein: CASSQPGQGNEQYF. CDR3 coding DNA: TGTGCCAGCAGCCAACCCGGACAGGGCAACGAGCAGTACTTC.

This chain links TRBV7-2 with TRBJ1-1, with unresolved D. In germline, CDR1 is SGHTA, CDR2 FQGNSA. Trimming removed 4 bases at V and 1 base at J, with 10 bases between. The CDR3 is made up of 14 amino acids. CDR3 region: CASSSPRGNTEAFF. The CDR3 region has the DNA TGTGCCAGCAGCTCCCCCCGGGGGAACACTGAAGCTTTCTTT.

This chain connects TRBV28 to TRBJ1-1; D unresolved. Trimming shortened V by 3 bases and J by 4 bases, and 6 bases separated the two germline ends. In germline, CDR1 is MDHEN, CDR2 SYDVKM. The CDR3 is made up of 12 amino acids. The CDR3 is CASSFSVTEAFF. The CDR3 bases are TGTGCCAGCAGTTTCTCGGTCACTGAAGCTTTCTTT. The complete variable domain, with remaining parts taken from reference TRBV28 and TRBJ1-1, reads DVKVTQSSRYLVKRTGEKVFLECVQDMDHENMFWYRQDPGLGLRLIYFSYDVKMKEKGDIPEGYSVSREKKERFSLILESASTNQTSMYLCASSFSVTEAFFGQGTRLTVV.

The rearrangement joins TRBV19 to TRBJ1-1; no clear D gene. The V gene lost 2 bases and the J gene lost 1 base, with 5 bases spanning the gap. Germline CDR1 is LNHDA and CDR2 is SQIVND (reference sequence). The CDR3 has 13 residues. The CDR3 sequence is CASSIKGNTEAFF. The CDR3 DNA follows: TGTGCCAGTAGTATAAAGGGGAACACTGAAGCTTTCTTT. The full variable domain, its missing parts supplied by reference TRBV19 and TRBJ1-1, is DGGITQSPKYLFRKEGQNVTLSCEQNLNHDAMYWYRQDPGQGLRLIYYSQIVNDFQKGDIAEGYSVSREKKESFPLTVTSAQKNPTAFYLCASSIKGNTEAFFGQGTRLTVV.

The rearrangement links TRBV4-1 to TRBJ1-1; the match to TRBD1 covers 7 bases. In germline, CDR1 is MGHRA, CDR2 YSYEKL. This CDR3 comprises 13 residues. The trim removed 9 bases at V and 5 bases at J, leaving 9 bases unmatched. CDR3 bases: TGCGCCAGTATGGCAGGCAGGGGGACTGAAGCTTTCTTT. Translated, it gives CASMAGRGTEAFF.

The chain links TRBV6-1 to TRBJ1-1; D is ambiguous. V lost 4 bases to trimming and J lost 0 bases, with 9 bases between them. The CDR3 has 14 residues. Germline V lookup: CDR1 MNHNS, CDR2 SASEGT. The CDR3 DNA reads as TGTGCCAGCAGTGGGCACACCTTGAACACTGAAGCTTTCTTT. Residues: CASSGHTLNTEAFF.

The V and J genes are TRBV27 and TRBJ2-1, with D uncertain. Trimming took 5 bases from V and 0 from J, leaving 5 bases between them. Germline CDR1 reads MNHEY; CDR2 reads SMNVEV (reference sequence). The CDR3 covers 13 residues. CDR3 amino acids: CASSLSSYNEQFF. The DNA for the CDR3 is TGTGCCAGCAGTCTAAGCTCCTACAATGAGCAGTTCTTC.

This clone has only a few counts. J is TRBJ1-2 and V is TRBV5-1; no clear D. The germline V gene has CDR1 SGHRS and CDR2 YFSETQ. The CDR3 runs to 13 residues. Trimming left V 0 bases short and J 6 bases short, with 9 bases between. The CDR3 region has the DNA TGCGCCAGCAGCTTGGAGGGCAATAATGGCTACACCTTC. It translates to CASSLEGNNGYTF.

The chain joins TRBV2 to TRBJ1-1, with D possibly matching TRBD1 (6 bases). Germline CDR1 is SNHLY and CDR2 is FYNNEI. Between the trimmed V and J ends, which lost 4 bases and 4 bases, there was a span of 13 bases. The CDR3 is 14 residues long. As DNA, the CDR3 is TGTGCCAGCAGTGGCCCGGGGGGCGGCACTGAAGCTTTCTTT. Amino acid sequence: CASSGPGGGTEAFF. Together with reference TRBV2 and TRBJ1-1, the CDR3 gives the full variable domain: EPEVTQTPSHQVTQMGQEVILRCVPISNHLYFYWYRQILGQKVEFLVSFYNNEISEKSEIFDDQFSVERPDGSNFTLKIRSTKLEDSAMYFCASSGPGGGTEAFFGQGTRLTVV.

V gene TRBV5-6 combines with J gene TRBJ2-6, with D perhaps matching TRBD1 (5 bases). Per germline, CDR1 SGHDT and CDR2 YYEEEE. The CDR3 sequence is 15 residues long. Trimming cost V 4 bases and J 0 bases, with 8 bases left between them. The CDR3: CASSPTVSGANVLTF. The CDR3 bases are TGTGCCAGCAGCCCGACAGTCTCTGGGGCCAACGTCCTGACTTTC. Full variable domain (outside the CDR3, taken from reference TRBV5-6 and TRBJ2-6): DAGVTQSPTHLIKTRGQQVTLRCSPKSGHDTVSWYQQALGQGPQFIFQYYEEEERQRGNFPDRFSGHQFPNYSSELNVNALLLGDSALYLCASSPTVSGANVLTFGAGSRLTVL.

The chain employs TRBV7-9 and TRBJ1-2, with no clear D. V shed 2 bases and J shed 9 bases, with 10 bases lying between them. The CDR3 has 12 residues. CDR1 and CDR2 (germline): SEHNR, FQNEAQ (reference sequence). CDR3 coding DNA: TGTGCCAGCAGCTTAATAGCGGGGAGCTACACCTTC. Amino acids: CASSLIAGSYTF. Complete variable domain (other parts from reference TRBV7-9 and TRBJ1-2): DTGVSQNPRHKITKRGQNVTFRCDPISEHNRLYWYRQTLGQGPEFLTYFQNEAQLEKSRLLSDRFSAERPKGSFSTLEIQRTEQGDSAMYLCASSLIAGSYTFGSGTRLTVV.

This chain connects TRBV30 to TRBJ2-5; either TRBD1 or TRBD2 may supply D (6 bases each). Trimming shortened V by 0 bases and J by 5 bases, and 16 bases separated the two germline ends. The V gene's germline CDR1 is GTSNPN and CDR2 SVGIG (reference sequence). CDR3 length equals 15 residues. The CDR3 spells CAWSVGGTQWETQYF. Here the CDR3 DNA reads TGTGCCTGGAGTGTGGGGGGCACCCAATGGGAGACCCAGTACTTC.

This chain uses TRBV4-1 with TRBJ1-1; D not resolved. The CDR3 is made up of 15 amino acids. Germline CDR1 is MGHRA and CDR2 is YSYEKL. Trimming left V 0 bases short and J 5 bases short, with 13 bases between. CDR3 bases: TGCGCCAGCAGCCAAGAAGGAAAAGGTTGGACTGAAGCTTTCTTT. Translating gives CASSQEGKGWTEAFF.

V gene TRBV5-5 combines with J gene TRBJ2-7; the D gene could be TRBD1 or TRBD2 (6 bases each). The CDR3 runs 17 residues. Germline V gives CDR1 SGHKS, CDR2 YYEKEE (reference sequence). Between the trimmed V and J ends, which lost 4 bases and 4 bases, there was a span of 24 bases. CDR3 residues: CASSPGGDTPLRYEQYF. The CDR3, as DNA: TGTGCCAGCAGCCCCGGAGGGGACACCCCCCTCCGATACGAGCAGTACTTC.

This sequence joins TRBV11-2 and TRBJ2-5; D perhaps matches TRBD1 (7 bases). V was trimmed by 4 bases and J by 5 bases, leaving 14 bases between them. Germline V gene data show CDR1 as SGHAT and CDR2 as FQNNGV. The CDR3 extends over 14 amino acids. The CDR3 reads CASSSQTGRETQYF. CDR3 nucleotide sequence: TGTGCCAGCAGCTCTCAGACAGGGAGGGAGACCCAGTACTTC.

The chain combines TRBV5-4 with TRBJ2-7, with 11 bases identical to TRBD1. The junction had 5 bases not matched to a gene; V was cut back by 3 bases and J by 0 bases. CDR1 and CDR2 (germline): SGHNT, YYREEE (reference sequence). The CDR3 has 16 amino acids. CDR3 DNA sequence: TGTGCCAGCAGCTGGACGGACAGGGGGCACTCCTACGAGCAGTACTTC. As protein: CASSWTDRGHSYEQYF.

This chain joins TRBV19 and TRBJ1-5; D is uncertain. Germline V gives CDR1 LNHDA, CDR2 SQIVND (reference sequence). The CDR3 is made up of 15 amino acids. Deletions cut 2 bases from V and 0 bases from J, with 8 bases between. The CDR3 nucleotides are TGTGCCAGTAGTATATCGCATAATAGCAATCAGCCCCAGCATTTT. It specifies CASSISHNSNQPQHF.